This TCR beta chain is drawn from a study of T cell repertoires in cytomegalovirus infection (dated by TCRdb to about 2019). For context, the study as a whole: Donor HLA type was relevant to the analysis, as public TCR beta signatures indicated carriage of CMV infection together with the matching HLA type.

There are a few counts of this clonotype. Its antigen is still unknown. Per-base quality was not reported, and no clone a single base away is much larger than it. General conclusions and limits of the study: The ex vivo response was dominated by HLA-C-restricted CMV-specific TCR beta clonotypes, which also provided the single most frequent clonotype in two of eight donors. In both this cohort and an independent cohort of approximately 350 donors, the cumulative frequency of public TCR beta family members distinguished carriers of CMV infection plus the relevant HLA type.

TCRdb lists the instrument as Illumina HiSeq 1500. TCRdb's own reprocessing of the public reads used fastp at Q25 and MiXCR and kept productive beta chains. When rows share a CDR3 protein, they turn into one entry using the most common DNA and genes. Here the sample has fewer than 250,000 distinct CDR3 sequences; 12% occur a single time. Together, the top ten hold 1.5% to 2% of the sample. The CDR3 measures 19 amino acids from cysteine to phenylalanine. Here the CDR3 DNA is all that survives: 57 bases in frame from base 1. CDR1 and CDR2 are drawn from the germline V gene: SGHDN, FVKESK. At the junction V is shortened by 4 bases and J by 5 bases; bases outside the gene matches: 13.

Sample: PBMCs. The sequence was obtained from a human donor in good health (CMV status not recorded). Some clones in this sample may be carry-over from other donors' samples. In this chain, TRBV14 is recombined with TRBJ2-1; the central 14 bases match TRBD2. The CDR3 corresponds to CASSRRLAGGPNAHNEQFF. The sequenced DNA: TGTGCCAGCAGCCGACGACTAGCGGGAGGGCCGAATGCCCACAATGAGCAGTTCTTC. When the CDR3 is completed using the reference TRBV14 and TRBJ2-1 genes on either side, the full variable domain is EAGVTQFPSHSVIEKGQTVTLRCDPISGHDNLYWYRRVMGKEIKFLLHFVKESKQDESGMPNNRFLAERTGGTYSTLKVQPAELEDSGVYFCASSRRLAGGPNAHNEQFFGPGTRLTVL.